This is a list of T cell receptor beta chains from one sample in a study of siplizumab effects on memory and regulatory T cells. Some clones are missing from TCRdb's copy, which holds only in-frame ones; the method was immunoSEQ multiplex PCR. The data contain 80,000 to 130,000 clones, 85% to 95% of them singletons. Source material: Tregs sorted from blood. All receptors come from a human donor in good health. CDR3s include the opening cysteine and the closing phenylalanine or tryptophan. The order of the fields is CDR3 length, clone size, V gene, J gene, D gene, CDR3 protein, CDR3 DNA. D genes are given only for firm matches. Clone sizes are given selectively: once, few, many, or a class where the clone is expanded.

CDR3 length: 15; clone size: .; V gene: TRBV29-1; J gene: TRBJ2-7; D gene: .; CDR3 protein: CSVEDRGNGSYEQYF; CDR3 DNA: TGCAGCGTTGAAGATCGCGGGAATGGCTCCTACGAGCAGTACTTC
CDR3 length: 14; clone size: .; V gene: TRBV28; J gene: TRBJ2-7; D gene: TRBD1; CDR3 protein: CASRRTGASYEQYF; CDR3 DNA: TGTGCCAGCAGGCGGACAGGGGCCTCCTACGAGCAGTACTTC
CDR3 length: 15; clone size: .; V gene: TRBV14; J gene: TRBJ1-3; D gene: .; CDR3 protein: CASRPWMSSGNTIYF; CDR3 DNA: TGTGCCAGCAGGCCCTGGATGAGCTCTGGAAACACCATATATTTT
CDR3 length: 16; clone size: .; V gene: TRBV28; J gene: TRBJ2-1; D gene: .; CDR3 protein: CASRVGAGRSYNEQFF; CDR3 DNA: TGTGCCAGCAGGGTCGGGGCGGGGCGCTCCTACAATGAGCAGTTCTTC
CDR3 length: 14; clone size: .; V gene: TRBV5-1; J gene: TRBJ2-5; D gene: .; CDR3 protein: CASSTVPGVETQYF; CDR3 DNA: TGCGCCAGCAGCACGGTACCGGGGGTAGAGACCCAGTACTTC
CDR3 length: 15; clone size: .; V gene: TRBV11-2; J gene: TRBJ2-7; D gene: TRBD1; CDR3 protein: CASSLVRDSRYEQYF; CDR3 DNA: TGTGCCAGCAGCTTAGTTAGGGACAGCCGATACGAGCAGTACTTC
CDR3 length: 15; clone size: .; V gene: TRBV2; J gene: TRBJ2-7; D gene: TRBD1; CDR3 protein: CASSEARQGSYEQYF; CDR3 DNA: TGTGCCAGCAGTGAAGCCCGACAGGGGAGCTACGAGCAGTACTTC
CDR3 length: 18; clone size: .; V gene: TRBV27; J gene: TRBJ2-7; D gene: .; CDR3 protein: CASSLRTPHGNNPHEQYF; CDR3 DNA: TGTGCCAGCAGTCTACGTACCCCCCATGGCAATAATCCCCACGAGCAGTACTTC
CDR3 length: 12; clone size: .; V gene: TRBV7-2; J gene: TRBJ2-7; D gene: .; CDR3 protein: CASSRRFYEQYF; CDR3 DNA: TGTGCCAGCAGCCGCAGGTTCTACGAGCAGTACTTC
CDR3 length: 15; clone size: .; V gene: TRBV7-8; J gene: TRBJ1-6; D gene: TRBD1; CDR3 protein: CASSLVGTGDSPLHF; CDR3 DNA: TGTGCCAGCAGCTTAGTGGGGACAGGGGATTCACCCCTCCACTTT
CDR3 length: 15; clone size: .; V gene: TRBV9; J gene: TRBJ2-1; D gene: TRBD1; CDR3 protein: CASSAGQGFYNEQFF; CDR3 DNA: TGTGCCAGCAGCGCCGGACAGGGCTTTTACAATGAGCAGTTCTTC
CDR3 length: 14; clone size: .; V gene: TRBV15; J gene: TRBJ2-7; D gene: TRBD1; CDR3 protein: CATGSGQGQYEQYF; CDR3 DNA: TGTGCCACCGGTTCGGGACAGGGACAATACGAGCAGTACTTC
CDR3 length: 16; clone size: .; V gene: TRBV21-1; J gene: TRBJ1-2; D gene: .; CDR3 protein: CASSPQVGVSIYGYTF; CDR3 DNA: TGTGCCAGCAGCCCCCAGGTAGGGGTAAGTATCTATGGCTACACCTTC
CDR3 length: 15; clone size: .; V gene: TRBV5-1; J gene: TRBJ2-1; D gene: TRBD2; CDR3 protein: CASRPGLAGYNEQFF; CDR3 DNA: TGCGCCAGCAGGCCGGGACTAGCGGGTTACAATGAGCAGTTCTTC
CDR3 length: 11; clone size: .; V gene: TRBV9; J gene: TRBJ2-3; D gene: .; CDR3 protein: CASSALGTQYF; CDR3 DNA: TGTGCCAGCAGTGCCCTAGGGACGCAGTATTTT
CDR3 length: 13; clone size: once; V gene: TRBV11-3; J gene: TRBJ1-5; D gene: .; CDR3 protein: CASSLRRNQPQHF; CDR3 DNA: TGTGCCAGCAGCTTAAGGAGGAATCAGCCCCAGCATTTT
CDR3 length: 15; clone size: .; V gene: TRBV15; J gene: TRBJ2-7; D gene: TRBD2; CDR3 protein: CATSLTKTSGYEQYF; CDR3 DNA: TGTGCCACCAGCTTGACCAAAACTAGCGGCTACGAGCAGTACTTC
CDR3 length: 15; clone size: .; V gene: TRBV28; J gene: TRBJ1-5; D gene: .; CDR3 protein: CASSSPLGTSQPQHF; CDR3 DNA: TGTGCCAGCAGTTCCCCTTTGGGGACCAGCCAGCCCCAGCATTTT
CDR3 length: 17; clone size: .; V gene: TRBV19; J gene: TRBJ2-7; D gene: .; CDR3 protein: CASSILSSRDLTYEQYF; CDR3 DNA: TGTGCCAGTAGTATCCTTTCTAGCAGGGACCTTACCTACGAGCAGTACTTC
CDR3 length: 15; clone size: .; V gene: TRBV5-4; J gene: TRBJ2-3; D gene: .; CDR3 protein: CASSLAGERTDTQYF; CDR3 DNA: TGTGCCAGCAGCTTGGCGGGCGAGCGCACAGATACGCAGTATTTT
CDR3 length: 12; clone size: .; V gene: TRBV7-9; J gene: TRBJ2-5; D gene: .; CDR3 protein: CASSLAGETQYF; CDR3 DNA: TGTGCCAGCAGCTTAGCCGGAGAGACCCAGTACTTC
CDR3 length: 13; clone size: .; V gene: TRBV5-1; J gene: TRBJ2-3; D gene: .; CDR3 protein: CASSLAAPDTQYF; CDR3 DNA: TGCGCCAGCAGCTTGGCAGCGCCAGATACGCAGTATTTT
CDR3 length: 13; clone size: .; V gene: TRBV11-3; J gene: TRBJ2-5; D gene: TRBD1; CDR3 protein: CASRQTGEETQYF; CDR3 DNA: TGTGCCAGCAGACAAACAGGGGAGGAGACCCAGTACTTC
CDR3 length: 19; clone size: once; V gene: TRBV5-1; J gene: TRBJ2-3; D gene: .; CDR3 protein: CASSLVGRRGPQGGDTQYF; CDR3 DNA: TGCGCCAGCAGCCTGGTCGGTCGGAGGGGGCCCCAAGGAGGAGATACGCAGTATTTT
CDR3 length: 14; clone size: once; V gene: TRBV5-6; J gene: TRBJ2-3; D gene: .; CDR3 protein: CASSLLGAADTQYF; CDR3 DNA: TGTGCCAGCAGCTTACTAGGAGCGGCAGATACGCAGTATTTT
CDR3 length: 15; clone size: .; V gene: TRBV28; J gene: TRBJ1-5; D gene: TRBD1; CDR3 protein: CASSVRDRVWQPQHF; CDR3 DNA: TGTGCCAGCAGTGTCCGGGACAGGGTATGGCAGCCCCAGCATTTT
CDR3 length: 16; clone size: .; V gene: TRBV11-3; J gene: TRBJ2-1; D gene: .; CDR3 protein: CASSYSLARNPVEQFF; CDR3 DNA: TGTGCCAGCAGCTACTCTCTAGCGCGCAACCCAGTTGAGCAGTTCTTC
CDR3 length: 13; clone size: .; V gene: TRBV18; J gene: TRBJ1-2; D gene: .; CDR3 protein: CAGSGESNYGYTF; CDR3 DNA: TGTGCCGGCTCGGGGGAGAGCAACTATGGCTACACCTTC
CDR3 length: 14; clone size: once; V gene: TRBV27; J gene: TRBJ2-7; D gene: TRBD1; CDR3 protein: CASSERQGSYEQYF; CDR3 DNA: TGTGCCAGCAGCGAGCGACAGGGTTCCTACGAGCAGTACTTC
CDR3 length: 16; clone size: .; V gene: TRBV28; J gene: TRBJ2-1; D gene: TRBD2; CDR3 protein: CASSPSGTRRYNEQFF; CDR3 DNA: TGTGCCAGCAGTCCCTCCGGGACTAGAAGATACAATGAGCAGTTCTTC
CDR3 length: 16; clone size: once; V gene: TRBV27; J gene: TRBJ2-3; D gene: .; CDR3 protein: CASSRRTGLITDTQYF; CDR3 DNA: TGTGCCAGCAGCCGAAGAACGGGACTGATCACAGATACGCAGTATTTT
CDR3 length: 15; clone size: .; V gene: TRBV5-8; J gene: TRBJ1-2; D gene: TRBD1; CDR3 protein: CASSQRTGGLGGYTF; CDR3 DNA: TGTGCCAGCAGCCAGCGGACAGGGGGCCTTGGTGGCTACACCTTC
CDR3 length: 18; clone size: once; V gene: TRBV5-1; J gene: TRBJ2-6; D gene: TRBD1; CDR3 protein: CASGMGGQGIAGANVLTF; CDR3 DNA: TGCGCCAGCGGGATGGGGGGACAGGGAATCGCTGGGGCCAACGTCCTGACTTTC
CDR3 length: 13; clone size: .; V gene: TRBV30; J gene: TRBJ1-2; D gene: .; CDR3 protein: CAWSVQGDYGYTF; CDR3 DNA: TGTGCCTGGAGTGTACAAGGTGATTATGGCTACACCTTC
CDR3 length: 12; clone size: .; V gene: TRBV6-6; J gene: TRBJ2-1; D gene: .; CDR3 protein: CASSYLRYEQFF; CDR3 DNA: TGTGCCAGCAGTTACCTCCGGTACGAGCAGTTCTTC
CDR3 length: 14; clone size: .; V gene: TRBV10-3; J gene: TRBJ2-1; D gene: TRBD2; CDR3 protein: CAISVAGEDNEQFF; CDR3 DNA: TGTGCCATCAGTGTGGCGGGAGAAGACAATGAGCAGTTCTTC
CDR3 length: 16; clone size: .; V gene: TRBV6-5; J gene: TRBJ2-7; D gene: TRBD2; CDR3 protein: CASSYSGLAGSYEQYF; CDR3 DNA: TGTGCCAGCAGTTATTCTGGGCTAGCGGGTTCCTACGAGCAGTACTTC
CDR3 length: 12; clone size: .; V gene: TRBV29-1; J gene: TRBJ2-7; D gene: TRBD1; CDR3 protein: CSGRDRGYEQYF; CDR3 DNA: TGCAGCGGACGGGACAGGGGCTACGAGCAGTACTTC
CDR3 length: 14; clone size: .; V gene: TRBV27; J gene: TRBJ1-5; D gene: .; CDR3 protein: CASSLRPSNQPQHF; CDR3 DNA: TGTGCCAGCAGTTTGCGGCCCAGCAATCAGCCCCAGCATTTT
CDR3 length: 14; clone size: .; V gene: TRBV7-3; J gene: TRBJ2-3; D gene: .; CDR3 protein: CASSLGQSTDTQYF; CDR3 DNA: TGTGCCAGCAGCTTGGGGCAGAGCACAGATACGCAGTATTTT
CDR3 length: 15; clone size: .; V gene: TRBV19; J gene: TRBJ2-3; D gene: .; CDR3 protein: CASSMARGRTDTQYF; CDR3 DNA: TGTGCCAGTAGTATGGCTCGCGGACGCACAGATACGCAGTATTTT
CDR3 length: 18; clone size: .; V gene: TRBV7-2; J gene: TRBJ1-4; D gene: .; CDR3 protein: CASSLEGQNLATNEKLFF; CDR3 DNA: TGTGCCAGCAGCTTAGAAGGACAGAACTTGGCAACTAATGAAAAACTGTTTTTT
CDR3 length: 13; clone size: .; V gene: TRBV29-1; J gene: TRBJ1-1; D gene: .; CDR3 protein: CSVRSGGGAEAFF; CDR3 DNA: TGCAGCGTTCGTTCTGGGGGAGGGGCTGAAGCTTTCTTT
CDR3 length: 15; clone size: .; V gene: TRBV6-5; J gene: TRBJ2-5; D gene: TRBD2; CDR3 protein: CASRQSGRARETQYF; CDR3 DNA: TGTGCCAGCAGACAGAGCGGGAGGGCCAGAGAGACCCAGTACTTC